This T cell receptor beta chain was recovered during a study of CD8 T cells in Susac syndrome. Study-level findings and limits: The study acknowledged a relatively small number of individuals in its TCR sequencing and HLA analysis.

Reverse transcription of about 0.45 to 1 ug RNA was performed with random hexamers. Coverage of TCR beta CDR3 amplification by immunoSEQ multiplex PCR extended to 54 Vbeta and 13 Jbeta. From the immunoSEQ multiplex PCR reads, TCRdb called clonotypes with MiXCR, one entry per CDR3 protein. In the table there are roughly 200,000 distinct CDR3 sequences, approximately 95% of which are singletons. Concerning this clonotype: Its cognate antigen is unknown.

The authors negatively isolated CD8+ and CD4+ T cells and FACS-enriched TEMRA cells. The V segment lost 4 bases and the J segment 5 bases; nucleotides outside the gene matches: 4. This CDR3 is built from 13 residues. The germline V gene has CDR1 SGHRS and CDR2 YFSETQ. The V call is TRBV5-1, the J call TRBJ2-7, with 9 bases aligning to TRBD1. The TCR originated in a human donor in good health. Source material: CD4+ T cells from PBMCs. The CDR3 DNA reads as TGCGCCAGCAGCCCGGGACAGGGCAACGAGCAGTACTTC. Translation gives CASSPGQGNEQYF.